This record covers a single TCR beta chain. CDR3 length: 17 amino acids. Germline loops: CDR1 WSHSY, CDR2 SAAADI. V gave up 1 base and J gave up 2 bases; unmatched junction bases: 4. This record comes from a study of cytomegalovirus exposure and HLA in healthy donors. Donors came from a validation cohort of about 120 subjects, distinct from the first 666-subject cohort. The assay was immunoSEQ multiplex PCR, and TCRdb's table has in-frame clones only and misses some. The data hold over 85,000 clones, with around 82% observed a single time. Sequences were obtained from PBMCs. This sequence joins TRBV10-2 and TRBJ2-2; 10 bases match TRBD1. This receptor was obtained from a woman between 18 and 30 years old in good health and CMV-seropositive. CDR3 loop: CASSEYGTGANTGELFF. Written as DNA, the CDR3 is TGCGCCAGCAGTGAGTATGGGACAGGGGCCAACACCGGGGAGCTGTTTTTT.